Listed here are 31 T cell receptor beta chains from one sample, sequenced in a study of graft-versus-host responses after intestinal transplantation. TCRdb's copy holds only in-frame clones and misses some; the assay was immunoSEQ multiplex PCR. Of roughly 120,000 clones detected, about 93% appear once; the ten largest clones hold approximately 0.11%. These receptors are not linked to any known antigen. Sequenced here: unstimulated CD4+ T cells sorted from spleen or lymph node cells, sampled before intestinal transplant. These receptor sequences come from a human donor who received an intestinal transplant.

This sequence joins TRBV18 and TRBJ1-2; the D is unclear. Per germline, CDR1 KGHSH and CDR2 LQKENI. Trimming removed 2 bases at V and 2 bases at J, with 15 bases between. The CDR3 is 16 residues long. CDR3 nucleotide sequence: TGTGCCAGCTCACCAATGGGGTCCGGGGAAAACTATGGCTACACCTTC. Translated, it gives CASSPMGSGENYGYTF.

The chain links TRBV5-1 to TRBJ2-1; weak D call: TRBD2 (6 bases). The CDR3 has 14 amino acids. Germline V CDR1 and CDR2: SGHRS, YFSETQ. The V gene lost 1 base and the J gene lost 9 bases, with 14 bases spanning the gap. This CDR3 is CASSLNGGSAEQFF. The CDR3 nucleotides read TGCGCCAGCAGCTTGAATGGGGGGTCGGCTGAGCAGTTCTTC.

The rearrangement uses TRBV9 and TRBJ2-1; D is unresolved. Germline V gene sequence: CDR1 SGDLS, CDR2 YYNGEE. This CDR3 has 15 residues. Deletions cut 4 bases from V and 8 bases from J, with 19 bases between. CDR3: CASSSLVGSWDEQFF. CDR3 sequence (DNA): TGTGCCAGCAGCTCTCTTGTGGGTAGTTGGGATGAGCAGTTCTTC.

The V and J genes are TRBV5-1 and TRBJ2-7, with D tentatively TRBD2 (5 bases). Trimming shortened V by 2 bases and J by 2 bases, and 8 bases separated the two germline ends. Looked up from germline, CDR1 is SGHRS and CDR2 is YFSETQ. The CDR3 runs 13 residues. The chain's CDR3 is CASSLAAAYEQYF. DNA for the CDR3: TGCGCCAGCAGCTTAGCGGCCGCCTACGAGCAGTACTTC.

V usage is TRBV5-1 and J usage is TRBJ2-7; 7 nucleotides align to TRBD2. V was clipped by 4 bases and J by 2 bases; unmatched bases: 6. CDR1 SGHRS and CDR2 YFSETQ come from the germline V gene. The CDR3 consists of 14 residues. CDR3 region: CASSGAGPPYEQYF. The CDR3 nucleotides read TGCGCCAGCAGCGGAGCGGGACCCCCCTACGAGCAGTACTTC. The entire variable domain, with the rest obtained from reference TRBV5-1 and TRBJ2-7, is as follows: KAGVTQTPRYLIKTRGQQVTLSCSPISGHRSVSWYQQTPGQGLQFLFEYFSETQRNKGNFPGRFSGRQFSNSRSEMNVSTLELGDSALYLCASSGAGPPYEQYFGPGTRLTVT.

The chain couples TRBV5-1 to TRBJ2-1; D gene uncertain. CDR3 length: 13 residues. The V gene's germline CDR1 is SGHRS and CDR2 YFSETQ. V was clipped by 0 bases and J by 10 bases, with 11 bases between them. In DNA form, the CDR3 reads TGCGCCAGCAGCTTGGACTCCCCCAGGGAGCAGTTCTTC. Protein: CASSLDSPREQFF.

This chain joins TRBV7-9 and TRBJ1-2; D remains ambiguous. The length of the CDR3 is 11 residues. V dropped 2 bases and J dropped 7 bases, with 5 bases sitting between them. Looked up from germline, CDR1 is SEHNR and CDR2 is FQNEAQ (reference sequence). The CDR3 nucleotides are TGTGCCAGCAGCTTAAGTGCTGGCTACACCTTC. Translated: CASSLSAGYTF.

V usage is TRBV18 and J usage is TRBJ1-3; D perhaps matches TRBD1 (6 bases). The length of the CDR3 is 17 residues. Germline-derived CDR1 and CDR2 are KGHSH and LQKENI. V was trimmed by 1 base and J by 4 bases, leaving 17 bases between them. Here the CDR3 DNA reads TGTGCCAGCTCACCACGGGGCCTTAGGGGGTCCGGAAACACCATATATTTT. This sequence encodes CASSPRGLRGSGNTIYF.

The gene calls are TRBV30 and TRBJ1-5, with D possibly matching TRBD1 (6 bases). Germline CDR1 GTSNPN, CDR2 SVGIG (reference sequence). The CDR3 has 13 amino acids. Trimming took 6 bases from V and 4 from J, leaving 13 bases between them. Here the CDR3 reads CACSQGGNQPQHF. The DNA of the CDR3 is TGTGCCTGCTCACAGGGAGGGAATCAGCCCCAGCATTTT.

This clone was observed a handful of times. The chain employs TRBV5-6 and TRBJ2-1; TRBD2 matches at 7 bases. The germline V gene has CDR1 SGHDT and CDR2 YYEEEE. V dropped 3 bases and J dropped 5; count of bases not matched to a gene: 2. The CDR3 is 13 residues long. CDR3 in DNA: TGTGCCAGCAGCTGGGGACTACACAATGAGCAGTTCTTC. Its protein is CASSWGLHNEQFF.

The chain links TRBV6-5 to TRBJ1-2; maybe TRBD1 (5 bases). There are 11 residues in the CDR3. The V gene lost 5 bases and the J gene lost 9 bases, with 10 bases spanning the gap. Germline lookup yields CDR1 MNHEY and CDR2 SVGAGI. The CDR3 nucleotides are TGTGCCAGCAGTCAAGGGACGAGCTACACCTTC. This gives the protein CASSQGTSYTF.

A few counts support this clone. This CDR3 is CASSSPGLAGNTIYF. The CDR3 DNA sequence: TGTGCCAGTAGTAGCCCGGGCTTGGCTGGAAACACCATATATTTT. V usage is TRBV19 and J usage is TRBJ1-3; D remains unclear. Trimming took off 4 bases at V and 2 bases at J, with 12 bases between the two ends. The CDR3 has 15 residues. CDR1 and CDR2 (germline): LNHDA, SQIVND (reference sequence).

The chain employs TRBV27 and TRBJ2-3; 8 bases are shared with TRBD2. CDR3 length equals 15 residues. The J segment lost 6 bases and the V segment lost 2 bases, leaving 7 bases of the junction unmatched. CDR1 MNHEY and CDR2 SMNVEV come from the germline V gene (reference sequence). CDR3 protein: CASSLVGRGSDTQYF. The DNA of the CDR3 is TGTGCCAGCAGTTTAGTCGGGAGGGGCTCGGATACGCAGTATTTT.

This chain connects TRBV7-9 to TRBJ2-7; D is undetermined. V lost 2 bases, J lost 2 bases, and 7 bases lay in between. The germline CDR1 and CDR2 sequences are SEHNR and FQNEAQ (reference sequence). The CDR3 covers 13 residues. The CDR3 protein is CASSLPGPYEQYF. CDR3 nucleotides: TGTGCCAGCAGCTTACCGGGTCCCTACGAGCAGTACTTC.

This chain joins TRBV7-3 and TRBJ2-5; unclear D gene. CDR1 is SGHTA, CDR2 FQGTGA, per germline. Trimming pared 1 base from V and 2 bases from J, leaving 11 bases between. The CDR3 length is 15 residues. The CDR3 nucleotides are TGTGCCAGCAGCTTAATGGGCTGGGCTCAAGAGACCCAGTACTTC. This encodes CASSLMGWAQETQYF. The full variable domain, rest sourced from reference TRBV7-3 and TRBJ2-5, is GAGVSQTPSNKVTEKGKYVELRCDPISGHTALYWYRQSLGQGPEFLIYFQGTGAADDSGLPNDRFFAVRPEGSVSTLKIQRTERGDSAVYLCASSLMGWAQETQYFGPGTRLLVL.

J is TRBJ2-7 and V is TRBV6-5; 8 bases match TRBD2. The trim removed 8 bases at V and 7 bases at J, leaving 10 bases unmatched. CDR1 and CDR2 (germline): MNHEY, SVGAGI. The CDR3 loop spans 13 amino acids. The CDR3 protein is CASLREGGKEQYF. The CDR3 DNA follows: TGTGCCAGCCTCCGGGAGGGGGGGAAAGAGCAGTACTTC.

The J gene is TRBJ1-5, the V gene TRBV18; no firm D call. V lost 3 bases to trimming and J lost 5 bases, with 11 bases between them. The CDR3 runs 14 residues. Germline lookup yields CDR1 KGHSH and CDR2 LQKENI. In DNA, the CDR3 is TGTGCCAGCTCACCGGATCAAGGGTATCAGCCCCAGCATTTT. Amino acid sequence: CASSPDQGYQPQHF.

V and J are TRBV5-1 and TRBJ2-1, with 7 bases that match TRBD2. J lost 5 bases, V lost 6 bases, and 11 bases had no gene match. CDR3 length: 15 amino acids. Germline values: CDR1 SGHRS, CDR2 YFSETQ. CDR3 sequence reads: CASTPVAGVDNEQFF. In DNA, the CDR3 is TGCGCCAGCACTCCTGTGGCGGGAGTAGACAATGAGCAGTTCTTC.

The rearrangement links TRBV2 to TRBJ1-2, with D perhaps matching TRBD1 (6 bases). Between the trimmed V and J ends, which lost 6 bases and 1 base, there was a span of 24 bases. Germline V gene sequence: CDR1 SNHLY, CDR2 FYNNEI. CDR3 length equals 18 residues. CDR3 residues: CASSPLGGGARLNYGYTF. In nucleotides, the CDR3 is TGTGCCAGCAGCCCTCTAGGAGGGGGGGCTCGACTTAACTATGGCTACACCTTC.

The V gene is TRBV27, the J gene TRBJ2-3; 7 bases match TRBD1. Trimming at V came to 6 bases and at J to 1 base, leaving 13 bases not matched to a gene. The CDR3 contains 17 residues. Germline V gives CDR1 MNHEY, CDR2 SMNVEV (reference sequence). In DNA, the CDR3 is TGTGCCAGCAGCCGGCGGGCAGGGGGAAGGGGCACAGATACGCAGTATTTT. Encoded protein: CASSRRAGGRGTDTQYF.

The chain is built from TRBV4-1 and TRBJ1-3, with a tentative D call TRBD1 (5 bases). Trimming removed 0 bases at V and 0 bases at J, with 9 bases between. The CDR3 extends over 16 amino acids. Looked up from germline, CDR1 is MGHRA and CDR2 is YSYEKL. The CDR3 loop reads CASSQDPGSSGNTIYF. The CDR3 bases are TGCGCCAGCAGCCAAGATCCAGGGAGCTCTGGAAACACCATATATTTT.

The CDR3 protein is CASKGSGIYEQYF. CDR3 DNA: TGTGCCAGCAAGGGTAGCGGAATCTACGAGCAGTACTTC. This chain links TRBV6-6 with TRBJ2-7, with a possible D match to TRBD2 (6 bases). The CDR3 runs to 13 residues. The germline V and J ends were trimmed by 7 bases and 3 bases, with 13 bases remaining between them. CDR1 and CDR2 (germline): MNHNY, SVGAGI (reference sequence).

The gene calls are TRBV9 and TRBJ2-7, with 7 bases lining up with TRBD2. J lost 5 bases, V lost 0 bases, and 14 bases had no gene match. The germline gives CDR1 SGDLS, CDR2 YYNGEE. The CDR3 is 17 amino acids. CDR3 coding DNA: TGTGCCAGCAGCGTAGCGGGGGGTGGGGGTGTCGGGAACGAGCAGTACTTC. Translated: CASSVAGGGGVGNEQYF.

The CDR3, as DNA: TGCGCCAGCAGCCGAGGATCTTTAGCGGATGTCACCTACGAGCAGTACTTC. It translates to CASSRGSLADVTYEQYF. J is TRBJ2-7 and V is TRBV5-1; TRBD2 is a possible D gene (6 bases). Per the germline V gene, CDR1 is SGHRS and CDR2 is YFSETQ. CDR3 size: 17 residues. V was pared by 4 bases and J by 2 bases, with 22 bases between.

The chain uses TRBV11-2 and TRBJ2-7, with TRBD1 matching over 9 bases. With V trimmed by 3 bases and J by 2 bases, 8 bases remained unmatched. This CDR3 is 16 amino acids long. Germline V gene data show CDR1 as SGHAT and CDR2 as FQNNGV. Written as DNA, the CDR3 is TGTGCCAGCAGCTTGGCTAGGGGACAGGGCACCTACGAGCAGTACTTC. Protein product: CASSLARGQGTYEQYF. Combining the CDR3 with reference TRBV11-2 and TRBJ2-7 gives the whole variable domain EAGVAQSPRYKIIEKRQSVAFWCNPISGHATLYWYQQILGQGPKLLIQFQNNGVVDDSQLPKDRFSAERLKGVDSTLKIQPAKLEDSAVYLCASSLARGQGTYEQYFGPGTRLTVT.

V and J are TRBV6-6 and TRBJ2-1; no clear D. Germline values: CDR1 MNHNY, CDR2 SVGAGI (reference sequence). The CDR3 is 14 residues long. V lost 1 base, J lost 5 bases, and 9 bases lay in between. CDR3 sequence reads: CASSYLHGDNEQFF. In DNA form, the CDR3 reads TGTGCCAGCAGTTACTTGCACGGAGACAATGAGCAGTTCTTC.

This clone was observed once. The chain links TRBV9 to TRBJ1-1; possibly TRBD1 for D (5 bases). Trimming took off 0 bases at V and 6 bases at J, with 12 bases between the two ends. CDR3 length: 14 amino acids. Germline V gene sequence: CDR1 SGDLS, CDR2 YYNGEE. The CDR3: CASSVVRGTPEAFF. CDR3 coding DNA: TGTGCCAGCAGCGTAGTAAGGGGTACGCCTGAAGCTTTCTTT.

This chain joins TRBV6-1 and TRBJ2-7, with 11 bases lining up with TRBD2. The junction had 8 bases not matched to a gene; V was cut back by 7 bases and J by 3 bases. Looked up from germline, CDR1 is MNHNS and CDR2 is SASEGT. This CDR3 has 15 residues. CDR3 sequence (DNA): TGTGCCAGCACCGACCTAGCGGGAGGTATCTACGAGCAGTACTTC. Encoded protein: CASTDLAGGIYEQYF.

CDR3 bases: TGTGCCAGCAGCCCTAACGACATACGCACTGAAGCTTTCTTT. The encoded protein is CASSPNDIRTEAFF. This chain joins TRBV6-5 and TRBJ1-1; D call uncertain. Trimming cost V 6 bases and J 4 bases, with 15 bases left between them. The CDR3 has 14 residues. The germline CDR1 and CDR2 sequences are MNHEY and SVGAGI.

This clone was seen a single time. The chain has TRBV2 and TRBJ2-7; D remains ambiguous. The germline gives CDR1 SNHLY, CDR2 FYNNEI. Trimming took 2 bases from V and 5 from J, leaving 10 bases between them. The CDR3 runs to 13 residues. As DNA, the CDR3 is TGTGCCAGCAGTGAAATGGTAGGGAACGAGCAGTACTTC. This encodes CASSEMVGNEQYF.

As regards this clone: Relative to the germline gene, one junction end is altered; a read error may explain this. V usage is TRBV7-7 and J usage is TRBJ2-7; D perhaps matches TRBD2 (6 bases). Germline CDR1 and CDR2: SSHAT and FNYEAQ (reference sequence). The CDR3 extends over 13 amino acids. The CDR3, as DNA: TGTGCTAGCAGCTTCGGCGGGGTGGGGGAGCAGTACTTC. Translation gives CASSFGGVGEQYF.